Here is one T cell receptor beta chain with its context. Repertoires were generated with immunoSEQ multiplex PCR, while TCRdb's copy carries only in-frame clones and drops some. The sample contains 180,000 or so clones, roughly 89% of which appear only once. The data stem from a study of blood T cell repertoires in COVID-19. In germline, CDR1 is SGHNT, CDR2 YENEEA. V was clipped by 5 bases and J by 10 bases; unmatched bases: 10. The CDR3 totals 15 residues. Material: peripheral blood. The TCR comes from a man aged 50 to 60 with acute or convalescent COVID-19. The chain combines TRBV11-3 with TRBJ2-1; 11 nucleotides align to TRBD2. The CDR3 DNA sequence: TGTGCCAGCAGCCCTCCGGGACTAGCGGTGCAGGAGCAGTTCTTC. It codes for CASSPPGLAVQEQFF.